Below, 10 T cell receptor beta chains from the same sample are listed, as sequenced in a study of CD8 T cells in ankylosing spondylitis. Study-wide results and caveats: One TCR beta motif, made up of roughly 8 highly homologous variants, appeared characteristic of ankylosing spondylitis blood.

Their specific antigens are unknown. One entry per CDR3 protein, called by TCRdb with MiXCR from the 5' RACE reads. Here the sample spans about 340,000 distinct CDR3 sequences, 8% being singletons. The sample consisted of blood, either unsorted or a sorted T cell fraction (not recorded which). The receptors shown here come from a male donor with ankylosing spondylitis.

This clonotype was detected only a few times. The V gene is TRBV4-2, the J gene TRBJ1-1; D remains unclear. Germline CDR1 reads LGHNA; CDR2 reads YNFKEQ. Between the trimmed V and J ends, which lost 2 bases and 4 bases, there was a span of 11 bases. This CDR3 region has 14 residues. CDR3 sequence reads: CASSQPWRSTEAFF. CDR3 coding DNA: TGTGCCAGCAGCCAACCCTGGAGGAGCACTGAAGCTTTCTTT.

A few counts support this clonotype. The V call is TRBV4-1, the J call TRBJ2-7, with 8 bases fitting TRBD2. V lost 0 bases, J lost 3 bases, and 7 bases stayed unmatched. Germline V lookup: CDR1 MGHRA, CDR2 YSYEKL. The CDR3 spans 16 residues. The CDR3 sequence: CASSQDPSGSYYEQYF. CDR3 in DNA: TGCGCCAGCAGCCAAGACCCCAGCGGGAGCTACTACGAGCAGTACTTC.

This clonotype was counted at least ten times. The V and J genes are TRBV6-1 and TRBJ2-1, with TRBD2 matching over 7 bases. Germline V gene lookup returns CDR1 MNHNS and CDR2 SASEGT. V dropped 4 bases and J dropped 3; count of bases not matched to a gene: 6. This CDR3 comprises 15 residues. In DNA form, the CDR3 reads TGTGCCAGCAGTGGCTCTAGCGGTGGCTACAATGAGCAGTTCTTC. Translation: CASSGSSGGYNEQFF.

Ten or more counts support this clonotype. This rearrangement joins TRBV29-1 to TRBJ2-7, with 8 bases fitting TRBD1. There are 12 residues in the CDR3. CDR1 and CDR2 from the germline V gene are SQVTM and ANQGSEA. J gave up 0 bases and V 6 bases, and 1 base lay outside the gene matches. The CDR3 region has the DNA TGCAGCGTAGGGACAGGCTCCTACGAGCAGTACTTC. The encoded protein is CSVGTGSYEQYF.

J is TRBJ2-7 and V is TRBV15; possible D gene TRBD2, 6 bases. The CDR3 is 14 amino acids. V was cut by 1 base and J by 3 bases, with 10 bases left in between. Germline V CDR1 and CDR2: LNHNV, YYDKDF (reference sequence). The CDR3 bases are TGTGCCACCAGCAGAGCGGGAGAGGGCTACGAGCAGTACTTC. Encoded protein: CATSRAGEGYEQYF.

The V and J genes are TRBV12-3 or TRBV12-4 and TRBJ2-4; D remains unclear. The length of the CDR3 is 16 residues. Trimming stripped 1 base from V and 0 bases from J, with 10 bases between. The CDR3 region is CASSLGELIAKNIQYF. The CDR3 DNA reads TGTGCCAGCAGTTTAGGTGAACTGATAGCCAAAAACATTCAGTACTTC.

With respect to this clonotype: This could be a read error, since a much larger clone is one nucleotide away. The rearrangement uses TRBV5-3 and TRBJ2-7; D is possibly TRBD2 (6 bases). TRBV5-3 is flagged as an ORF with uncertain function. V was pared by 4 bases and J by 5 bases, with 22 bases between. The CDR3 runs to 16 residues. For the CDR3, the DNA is TGTGCCAGAAGCAAAGCAGCAAGGGACTCGCGAAACGAGCAGTACTTC. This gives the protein CARSKAARDSRNEQYF.

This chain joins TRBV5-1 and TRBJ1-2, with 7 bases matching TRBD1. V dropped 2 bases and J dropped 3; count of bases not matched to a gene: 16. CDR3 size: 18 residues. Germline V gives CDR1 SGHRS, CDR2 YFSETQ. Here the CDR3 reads CASSFTPTRQGVHYGYTF. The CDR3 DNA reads TGCGCCAGCAGCTTTACCCCAACCCGACAGGGAGTACACTATGGCTACACCTTC.

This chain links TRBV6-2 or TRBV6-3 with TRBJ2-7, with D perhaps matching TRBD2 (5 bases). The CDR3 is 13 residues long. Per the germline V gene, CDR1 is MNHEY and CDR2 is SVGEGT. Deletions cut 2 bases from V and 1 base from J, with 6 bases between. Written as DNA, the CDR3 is TGTGCCAGCAGTTACCAGCGGTCCTACGAGCAGTACTTC. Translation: CASSYQRSYEQYF.

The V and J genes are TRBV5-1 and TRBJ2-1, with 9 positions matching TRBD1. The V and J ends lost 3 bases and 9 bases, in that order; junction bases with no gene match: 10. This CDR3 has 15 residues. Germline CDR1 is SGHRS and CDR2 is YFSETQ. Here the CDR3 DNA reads TGCGCCAGCAGCTCCCGACAGGGGGATTTCACTGAGCAGTTCTTC. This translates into CASSSRQGDFTEQFF.